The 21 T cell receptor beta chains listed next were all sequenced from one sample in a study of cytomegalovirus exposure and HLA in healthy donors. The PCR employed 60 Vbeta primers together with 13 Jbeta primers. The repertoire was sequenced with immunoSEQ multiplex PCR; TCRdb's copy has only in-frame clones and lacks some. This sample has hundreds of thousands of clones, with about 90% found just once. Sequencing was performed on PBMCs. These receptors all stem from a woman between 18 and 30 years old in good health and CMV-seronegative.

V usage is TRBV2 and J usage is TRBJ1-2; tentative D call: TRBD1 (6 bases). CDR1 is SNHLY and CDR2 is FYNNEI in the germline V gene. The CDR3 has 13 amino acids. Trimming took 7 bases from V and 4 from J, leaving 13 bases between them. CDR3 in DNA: TGTGCCAGCACCACAACAGGGCGCTATGGCTACACCTTC. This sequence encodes CASTTTGRYGYTF. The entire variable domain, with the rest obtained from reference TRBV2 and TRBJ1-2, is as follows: EPEVTQTPSHQVTQMGQEVILRCVPISNHLYFYWYRQILGQKVEFLVSFYNNEISEKSEIFDDQFSVERPDGSNFTLKIRSTKLEDSAMYFCASTTTGRYGYTFGSGTRLTVV.

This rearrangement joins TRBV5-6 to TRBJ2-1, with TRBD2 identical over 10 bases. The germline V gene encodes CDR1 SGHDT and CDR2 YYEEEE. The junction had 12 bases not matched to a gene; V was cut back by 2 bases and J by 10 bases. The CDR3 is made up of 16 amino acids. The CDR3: CASSFYTSGDWWEQFF. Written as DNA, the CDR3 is TGTGCCAGCAGCTTTTATACTAGCGGGGACTGGTGGGAGCAGTTCTTC.

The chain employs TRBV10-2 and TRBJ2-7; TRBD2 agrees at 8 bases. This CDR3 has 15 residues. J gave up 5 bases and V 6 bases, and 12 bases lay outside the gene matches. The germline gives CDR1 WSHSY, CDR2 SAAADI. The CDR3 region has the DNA TGCGCCAGCAGCGGGACGACGGGGGGGCTGGACGAGCAGTACTTC. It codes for CASSGTTGGLDEQYF.

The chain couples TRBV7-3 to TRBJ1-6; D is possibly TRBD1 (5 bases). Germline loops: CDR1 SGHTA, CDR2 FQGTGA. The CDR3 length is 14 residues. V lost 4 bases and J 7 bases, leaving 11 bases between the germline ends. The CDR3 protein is CASSSGLKNSPLHF. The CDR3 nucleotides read TGTGCCAGCAGCTCGGGACTTAAAAATTCACCCCTCCACTTT.

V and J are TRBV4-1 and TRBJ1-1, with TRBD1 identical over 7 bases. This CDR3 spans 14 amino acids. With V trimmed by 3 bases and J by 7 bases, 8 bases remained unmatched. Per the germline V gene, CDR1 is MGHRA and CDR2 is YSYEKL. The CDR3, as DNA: TGCGCCAGCAGCCAGTTCCAGGGGGTCGGTGAAGCTTTCTTT. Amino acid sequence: CASSQFQGVGEAFF.

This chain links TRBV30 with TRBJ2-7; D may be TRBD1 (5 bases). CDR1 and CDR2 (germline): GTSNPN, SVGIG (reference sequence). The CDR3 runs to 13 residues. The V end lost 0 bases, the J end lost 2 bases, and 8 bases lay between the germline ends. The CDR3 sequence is CAWSVDSPYEQYF. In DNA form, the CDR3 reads TGTGCCTGGAGTGTTGACAGTCCCTACGAGCAGTACTTC. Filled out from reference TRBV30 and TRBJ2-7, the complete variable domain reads SQTIHQWPATLVQPVGSPLSLECTVEGTSNPNLYWYRQAAGRGLQLLFYSVGIGQISSEVPQNLSASRPQDRQFILSSKKLLLSDSGFYLCAWSVDSPYEQYFGPGTRLTVT.

The CDR3, as DNA: TGTGCCATCAACCCGGGACTAGAATACAATGAGCAGTTCTTC. It specifies CAINPGLEYNEQFF. The rearrangement joins TRBV10-3 to TRBJ2-1, with 8 bases matching TRBD2. V lost 7 bases to trimming and J lost 4 bases; unmatched junction nucleotides: 6. The CDR3 consists of 14 residues. CDR1 and CDR2 (germline): ENHRY, SYGVKD.

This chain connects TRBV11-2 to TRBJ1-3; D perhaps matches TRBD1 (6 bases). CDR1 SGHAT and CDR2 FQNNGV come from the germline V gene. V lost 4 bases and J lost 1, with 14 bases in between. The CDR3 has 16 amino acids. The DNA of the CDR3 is TGTGCCAGCAGCTCTATCACAGGGCCTTCTGGAAACACCATATATTTT. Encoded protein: CASSSITGPSGNTIYF.

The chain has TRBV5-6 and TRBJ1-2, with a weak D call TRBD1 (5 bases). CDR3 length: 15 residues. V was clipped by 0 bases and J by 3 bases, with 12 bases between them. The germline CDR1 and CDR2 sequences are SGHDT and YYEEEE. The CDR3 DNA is TGTGCCAGCAGCTTGGGTCAGCCGGGGGACTATGGCTACACCTTC. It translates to CASSLGQPGDYGYTF.

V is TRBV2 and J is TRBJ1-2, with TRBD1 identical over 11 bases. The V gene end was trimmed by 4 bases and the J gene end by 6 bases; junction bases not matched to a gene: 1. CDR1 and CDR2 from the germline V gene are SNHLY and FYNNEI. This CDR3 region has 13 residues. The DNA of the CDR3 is TGTGCCAGCAGTGGGGGACAGGGGGATGGCTACACCTTC. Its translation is CASSGGQGDGYTF. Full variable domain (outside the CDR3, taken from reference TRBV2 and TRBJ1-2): EPEVTQTPSHQVTQMGQEVILRCVPISNHLYFYWYRQILGQKVEFLVSFYNNEISEKSEIFDDQFSVERPDGSNFTLKIRSTKLEDSAMYFCASSGGQGDGYTFGSGTRLTVV.

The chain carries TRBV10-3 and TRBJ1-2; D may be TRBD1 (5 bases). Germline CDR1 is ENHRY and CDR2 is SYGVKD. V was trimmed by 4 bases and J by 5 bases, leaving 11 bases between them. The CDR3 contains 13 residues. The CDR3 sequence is CAISGTIVYGYTF. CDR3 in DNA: TGTGCCATCAGTGGGACAATTGTTTATGGCTACACCTTC.

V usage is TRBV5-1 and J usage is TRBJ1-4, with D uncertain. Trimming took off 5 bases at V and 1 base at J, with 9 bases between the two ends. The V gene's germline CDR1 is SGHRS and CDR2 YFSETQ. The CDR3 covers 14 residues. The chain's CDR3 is CASRFRETNEKLFF. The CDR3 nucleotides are TGCGCCAGCAGATTTCGGGAAACTAATGAAAAACTGTTTTTT.

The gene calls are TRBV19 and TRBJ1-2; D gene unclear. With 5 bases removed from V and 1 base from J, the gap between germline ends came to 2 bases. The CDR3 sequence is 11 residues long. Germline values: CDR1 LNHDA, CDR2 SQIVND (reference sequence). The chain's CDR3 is CASSHNYGYTF. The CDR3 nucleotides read TGTGCCAGTAGTCATAACTATGGCTACACCTTC.

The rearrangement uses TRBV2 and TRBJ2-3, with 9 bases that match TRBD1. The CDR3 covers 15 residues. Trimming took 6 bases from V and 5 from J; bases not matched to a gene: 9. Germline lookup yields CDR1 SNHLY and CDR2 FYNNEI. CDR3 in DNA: TGTGCCAGCAGCGAACAGGGGGCAAATGGAGATACGCAGTATTTT. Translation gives CASSEQGANGDTQYF.

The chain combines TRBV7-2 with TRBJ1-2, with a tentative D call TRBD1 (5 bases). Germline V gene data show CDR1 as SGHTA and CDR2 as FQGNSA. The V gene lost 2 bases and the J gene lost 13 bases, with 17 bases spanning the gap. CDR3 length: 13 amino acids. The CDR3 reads CASSLTGYQTFTF. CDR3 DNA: TGTGCCAGCAGCTTAACAGGATATCAGACATTCACCTTC.

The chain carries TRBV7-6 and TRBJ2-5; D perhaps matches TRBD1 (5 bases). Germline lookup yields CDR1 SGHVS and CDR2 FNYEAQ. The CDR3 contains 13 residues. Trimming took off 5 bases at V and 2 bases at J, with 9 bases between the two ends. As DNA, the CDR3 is TGTGCCAGCAGCCTGACAGAACAAGAGACCCAGTACTTC. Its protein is CASSLTEQETQYF.

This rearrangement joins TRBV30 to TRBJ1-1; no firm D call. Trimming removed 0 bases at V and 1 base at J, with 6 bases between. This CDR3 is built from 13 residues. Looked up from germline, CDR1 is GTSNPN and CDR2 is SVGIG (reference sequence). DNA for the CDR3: TGTGCCTGGAGTGTGGGCTGGAACACTGAAGCTTTCTTT. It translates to CAWSVGWNTEAFF.

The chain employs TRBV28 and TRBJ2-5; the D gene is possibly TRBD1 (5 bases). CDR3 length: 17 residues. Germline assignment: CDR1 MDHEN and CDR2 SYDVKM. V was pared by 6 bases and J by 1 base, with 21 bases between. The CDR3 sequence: CASSYGRTRIVQETQYF. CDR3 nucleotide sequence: TGTGCCAGCAGCTACGGTAGGACACGTATCGTCCAAGAGACCCAGTACTTC.

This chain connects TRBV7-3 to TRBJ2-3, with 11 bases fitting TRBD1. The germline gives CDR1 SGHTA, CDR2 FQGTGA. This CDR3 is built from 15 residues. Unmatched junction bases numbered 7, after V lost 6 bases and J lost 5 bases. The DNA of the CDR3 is TGTGCCAGCAGTACCCGGACAGGGGGCATAGATACGCAGTATTTT. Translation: CASSTRTGGIDTQYF.

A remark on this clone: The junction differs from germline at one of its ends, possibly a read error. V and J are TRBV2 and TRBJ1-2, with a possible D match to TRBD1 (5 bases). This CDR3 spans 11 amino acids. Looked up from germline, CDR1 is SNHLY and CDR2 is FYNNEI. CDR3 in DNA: TGTGCCAGCAGGGAAGGGGCTGGCTACACCTTC. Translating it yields CASREGAGYTF.

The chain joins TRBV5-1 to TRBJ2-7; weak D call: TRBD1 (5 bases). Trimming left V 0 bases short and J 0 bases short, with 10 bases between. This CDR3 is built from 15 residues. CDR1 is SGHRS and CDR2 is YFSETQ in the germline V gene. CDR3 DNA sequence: TGCGCCAGCAGCTTGGCCAGGGCAGCCTCCTACGAGCAGTACTTC. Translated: CASSLARAASYEQYF.